The T cell receptor (beta chain) under discussion was sequenced for a study of T cells in Graves' hyperthyroidism and ophthalmopathy. This clonotype was found a few times. Its antigen is undetermined. An end of the junction does not agree with germline; a read error may underlie this. Orbital computed tomography and thyroid ultrasound, together with serum TRAb and thyroxine and clinical symptoms, were used for diagnoses. The CDR3 is 16 amino acids. Study-wide points: Ophthalmopathy was identified by the model a median around 6.9 months ahead of onset. Ophthalmopathy and stable hyperthyroidism were separated by a 13 V-J model. Blood also held most thyroid clonotypes expanded beyond 0.001.

Amplification of TCR beta CDR3 regions used RNA as the template. The TCR CDR3 first-round RT-PCR relied on the HTBI primer set. TCRdb reprocessed the multiplex PCR reads via MiXCR and lists one record per CDR3 protein. The sample lists a few hundred thousand distinct CDR3 sequences, roughly an eighth seen once, with approximately 35% in the top ten. The chain links TRBV12-3 or TRBV12-4 to TRBJ2-7, with TRBD1 matching 10 bases. The sequencing input was blood. The receptor was derived from a woman aged 40 to 50 with Graves' ophthalmopathy. The CDR3 loop reads CASTSQGGTGVTPWEF. In nucleotides, the CDR3 is TGTGCCAGCACCTCCCAGGGCGGGACAGGGGTAACCCCATGGGAATTC.